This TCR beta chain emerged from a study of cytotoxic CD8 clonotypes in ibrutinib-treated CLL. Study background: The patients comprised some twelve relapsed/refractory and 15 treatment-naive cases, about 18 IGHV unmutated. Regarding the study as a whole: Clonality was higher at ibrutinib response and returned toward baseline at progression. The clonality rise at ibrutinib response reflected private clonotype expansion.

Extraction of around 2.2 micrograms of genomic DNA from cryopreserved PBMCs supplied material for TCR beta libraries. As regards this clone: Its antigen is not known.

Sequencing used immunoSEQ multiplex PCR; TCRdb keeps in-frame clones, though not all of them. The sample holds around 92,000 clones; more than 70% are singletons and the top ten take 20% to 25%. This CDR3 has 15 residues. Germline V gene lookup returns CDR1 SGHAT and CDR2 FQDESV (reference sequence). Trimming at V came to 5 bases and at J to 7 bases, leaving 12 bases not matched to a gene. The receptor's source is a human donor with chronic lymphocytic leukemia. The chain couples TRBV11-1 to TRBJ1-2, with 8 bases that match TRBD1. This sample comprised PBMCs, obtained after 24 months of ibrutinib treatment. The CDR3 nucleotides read TGTGCCAGCAGCGCGCCCAGGGGGCACCGTGGTGGCTACACCTTC. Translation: CASSAPRGHRGGYTF.